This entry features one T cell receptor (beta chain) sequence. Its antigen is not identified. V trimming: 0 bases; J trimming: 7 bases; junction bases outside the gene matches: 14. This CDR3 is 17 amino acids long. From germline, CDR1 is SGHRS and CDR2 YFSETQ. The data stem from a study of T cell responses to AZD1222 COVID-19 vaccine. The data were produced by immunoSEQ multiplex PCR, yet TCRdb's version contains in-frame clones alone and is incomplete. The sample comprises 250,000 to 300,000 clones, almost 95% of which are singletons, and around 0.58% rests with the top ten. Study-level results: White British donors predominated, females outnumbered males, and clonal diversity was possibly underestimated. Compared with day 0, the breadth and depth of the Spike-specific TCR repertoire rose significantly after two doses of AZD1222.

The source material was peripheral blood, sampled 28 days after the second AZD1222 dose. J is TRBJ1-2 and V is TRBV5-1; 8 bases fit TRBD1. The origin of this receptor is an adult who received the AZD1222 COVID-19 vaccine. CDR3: CASSLAGRGLRIGGYTF. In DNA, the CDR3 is TGCGCCAGCAGCTTGGCCGGCAGGGGGCTAAGGATCGGTGGCTACACCTTC.